These 21 T cell receptor beta chains originate from one sample sequenced in a study of cytomegalovirus exposure and HLA in healthy donors. This PCR relied on a set of 60 Vbeta primers and 13 Jbeta primers. Clones were read by immunoSEQ multiplex PCR, and TCRdb kept only the in-frame ones, dropping some. The sample has around 30,000 clones; more than 60% are singletons. Sequencing was done on a sample of PBMCs. The receptors originated from a middle-aged man in good health and CMV-seropositive.

The V call is TRBV29-1, the J call TRBJ1-5, with D possibly matching TRBD1 (6 bases). Trimming shortened V by 2 bases and J by 5 bases, and 10 bases separated the two germline ends. Germline CDR1 reads SQVTM; CDR2 reads ANQGSEA. The CDR3 sequence is 13 residues long. The CDR3 here is CSVETQGDQPQHF. The DNA for the CDR3 is TGCAGCGTTGAAACACAGGGTGATCAGCCCCAGCATTTT.

The genes are TRBV30 and TRBJ1-1; TRBD1 is a possible D gene (6 bases). In germline, CDR1 is GTSNPN, CDR2 SVGIG (reference sequence). The CDR3 sequence is 13 residues long. V dropped 7 bases and J dropped 4 bases, with 16 bases sitting between them. The CDR3 nucleotides are TGTGCCTACGAACAGGGTTCGGGCACTGAAGCTTTCTTT. This codes for CAYEQGSGTEAFF.

This chain links TRBV29-1 with TRBJ2-1; 11 nucleotides line up with TRBD2. The length of the CDR3 is 16 residues. Germline V gene lookup returns CDR1 SQVTM and CDR2 ANQGSEA. V was clipped by 4 bases and J by 7 bases; unmatched bases: 12. The CDR3 DNA follows: TGCAGCGTTGGAGGTCTGCTAGCGGGAGGATTTAATGAGCAGTTCTTC. Protein product: CSVGGLLAGGFNEQFF.

The sample holds a few counts of this clone. The chain links TRBV5-6 to TRBJ1-5; 9 bases map to TRBD1. Germline loops: CDR1 SGHDT, CDR2 YYEEEE. The ends lost 4 bases at V and 6 bases at J; junction bases unmatched: 11. The CDR3 spans 16 residues. This CDR3 reads CASSESREQGAQPQHF. The CDR3 region has the DNA TGTGCCAGCAGCGAGTCCCGGGAACAGGGGGCTCAGCCCCAGCATTTT. Combining the CDR3 with reference TRBV5-6 and TRBJ1-5 gives the whole variable domain DAGVTQSPTHLIKTRGQQVTLRCSPKSGHDTVSWYQQALGQGPQFIFQYYEEEERQRGNFPDRFSGHQFPNYSSELNVNALLLGDSALYLCASSESREQGAQPQHFGDGTRLSIL.

The CDR3 loop is CASSWTGGSYEQYF. CDR3 DNA: TGCGCCAGCAGCTGGACAGGGGGGTCCTACGAGCAGTACTTC. V gene TRBV5-1 combines with J gene TRBJ2-7; the match to TRBD1 covers 10 bases. J lost 1 base, V lost 3 bases, and 1 base had no gene match. This CDR3 has 14 amino acids. The V gene's germline CDR1 is SGHRS and CDR2 YFSETQ. Variable domain in full (rest from reference TRBV5-1 and TRBJ2-7): KAGVTQTPRYLIKTRGQQVTLSCSPISGHRSVSWYQQTPGQGLQFLFEYFSETQRNKGNFPGRFSGRQFSNSRSEMNVSTLELGDSALYLCASSWTGGSYEQYFGPGTRLTVT.

V is TRBV6-5 and J is TRBJ2-3, with D possibly matching TRBD2 (6 bases). Deletions cut 4 bases from V and 4 bases from J, with 12 bases between. Germline values: CDR1 MNHEY, CDR2 SVGAGI. There are 14 residues in the CDR3. CDR3 residues: CASSFMEGSDTQYF. CDR3 nucleotide sequence: TGTGCCAGCAGTTTCATGGAGGGCTCAGATACGCAGTATTTT.

The chain couples TRBV30 to TRBJ2-1; no clear D. CDR1 is GTSNPN, CDR2 SVGIG, per germline (reference sequence). The V end lost 5 bases, the J end lost 0 bases, and 20 bases lay between the germline ends. CDR3 length: 17 amino acids. CDR3 coding DNA: TGTGCCTGGGCCACGGGTTCTGGCCAAAGCTCCTACAATGAGCAGTTCTTC. It codes for CAWATGSGQSSYNEQFF. Supplemented by reference TRBV30 and TRBJ2-1, the full variable domain reads SQTIHQWPATLVQPVGSPLSLECTVEGTSNPNLYWYRQAAGRGLQLLFYSVGIGQISSEVPQNLSASRPQDRQFILSSKKLLLSDSGFYLCAWATGSGQSSYNEQFFGPGTRLTVL.

The chain employs TRBV6-5 and TRBJ1-1, with 8 bases that match TRBD1. CDR1 is MNHEY, CDR2 SVGAGI, per germline. The CDR3 is 14 residues long. V lost 0 bases and J lost 8; bases outside the gene matches: 5. CDR3 protein: CASSYSSGDREAFF. In DNA form, the CDR3 reads TGTGCCAGCAGTTACTCATCAGGGGACAGGGAAGCTTTCTTT.

The V and J genes are TRBV6-6 and TRBJ1-5; a weak D match, TRBD1 (5 bases). Looked up from germline, CDR1 is MNHNY and CDR2 is SVGAGI (reference sequence). V was trimmed by 7 bases and J by 2 bases, leaving 15 bases between them. The CDR3 is 15 residues long. CDR3 DNA: TGTGCCAGCAAGCCAGGTGGGGCTGGCAATCAGCCCCAGCATTTT. It specifies CASKPGGAGNQPQHF.

The chain employs TRBV4-3 and TRBJ2-1; 8 positions match TRBD2. V dropped 4 bases and J dropped 0; count of bases not matched to a gene: 2. CDR1 and CDR2 (germline): LGHNA, YSLEER. The CDR3 totals 15 residues. CDR3 protein: CASSRLAGSYNEQFF. CDR3 bases: TGCGCCAGCAGCCGTCTAGCGGGCTCCTACAATGAGCAGTTCTTC.

This clone has a single count. The genes are TRBV7-2 and TRBJ2-6, with no clear D. This CDR3 is 15 amino acids long. Germline CDR1 and CDR2: SGHTA and FQGNSA. Trimming took 3 bases from V and 0 from J, leaving 6 bases between them. The CDR3 protein is CASSFWPSGANVLTF. CDR3 DNA: TGTGCCAGCAGCTTCTGGCCCTCTGGGGCCAACGTCCTGACTTTC.

The CDR3 loop is CASSLGQDGDEQFF. CDR3 in DNA: TGCGCCAGCAGCTTGGGGCAGGATGGCGATGAGCAGTTCTTC. The chain links TRBV5-1 to TRBJ2-1, with no clear D. V gave up 0 bases and J gave up 8 bases, with 12 bases separating them. Germline-derived CDR1 and CDR2 are SGHRS and YFSETQ. This CDR3 spans 14 amino acids. The entire variable domain, with the rest obtained from reference TRBV5-1 and TRBJ2-1, is as follows: KAGVTQTPRYLIKTRGQQVTLSCSPISGHRSVSWYQQTPGQGLQFLFEYFSETQRNKGNFPGRFSGRQFSNSRSEMNVSTLELGDSALYLCASSLGQDGDEQFFGPGTRLTVL.

The rearrangement uses TRBV30 and TRBJ2-7; D is perhaps TRBD2 (5 bases). Germline CDR1 GTSNPN, CDR2 SVGIG (reference sequence). The V end lost 5 bases, the J end lost 4 bases, and 12 bases lay between the germline ends. The CDR3 is 12 amino acids. CDR3 coding DNA: TGTGCCTGGCTCGGGATGGGTTACGAGCAGTACTTC. It specifies CAWLGMGYEQYF.

A few counts support this clone. The chain couples TRBV29-1 to TRBJ2-1; 7 nucleotides line up with TRBD2. Losses at the gene ends were 7 bases for V and 7 bases for J; bases not matched to a gene: 10. CDR3 length: 13 amino acids. Germline-derived CDR1 and CDR2 are SQVTM and ANQGSEA. The CDR3 sequence: CSELAGTTNEQFF. The DNA for the CDR3 is TGCAGCGAACTCGCCGGGACTACAAATGAGCAGTTCTTC.

The chain joins TRBV30 to TRBJ2-7; weak D call: TRBD1 (5 bases). Trimming shortened V by 4 bases and J by 3 bases, and 16 bases separated the two germline ends. Germline CDR1 GTSNPN, CDR2 SVGIG (reference sequence). The CDR3 spans 14 residues. The CDR3 region is CAWNAGSGNYEQYF. The CDR3 DNA is TGTGCCTGGAACGCAGGGTCTGGAAACTACGAGCAGTACTTC.

The rearrangement joins TRBV5-4 to TRBJ2-3; tentatively, D is TRBD2 (6 bases). The germline V and J ends were trimmed by 0 bases and 5 bases, with 16 bases remaining between them. The CDR3 covers 16 residues. The germline CDR1 and CDR2 sequences are SGHNT and YYREEE (reference sequence). CDR3 residues: CASSLDVGGKLDTQYF. Written as DNA, the CDR3 is TGTGCCAGCAGCTTGGACGTCGGGGGAAAGTTAGATACGCAGTATTTT.

The chain joins TRBV30 to TRBJ1-1; tentative D call: TRBD1 (5 bases). The V gene lost 6 bases and the J gene lost 0 bases, with 8 bases spanning the gap. From germline, CDR1 is GTSNPN and CDR2 SVGIG (reference sequence). The length of the CDR3 is 12 residues. The CDR3 DNA reads TGTGCCTGTTCCAGGGTGAACACTGAAGCTTTCTTT. Residues: CACSRVNTEAFF.

J is TRBJ2-7 and V is TRBV6-1, with TRBD2 matching 9 bases. The germline V gene has CDR1 MNHNS and CDR2 SASEGT. Losses at the gene ends were 10 bases for V and 3 bases for J; bases not matched to a gene: 10. CDR3 size: 14 residues. The CDR3 DNA reads as TGTGCCATCCGACGGGGCGGGGGGGACTACGAGCAGTACTTC. Residues: CAIRRGGGDYEQYF.

The J gene is TRBJ2-7, the V gene TRBV5-7; TRBD1 aligns across 7 bases. TRBV5-7 belongs to the ORF category, with a function that is uncertain. The V gene end was trimmed by 0 bases and the J gene end by 2 bases; junction bases not matched to a gene: 8. The CDR3 has 16 residues. In DNA, the CDR3 is TGTGCCAGCAGCTTGGAACGAACAGGGGCACCCTACGAGCAGTACTTC. Encoded protein: CASSLERTGAPYEQYF.

The chain carries TRBV4-1 and TRBJ2-5; 9 bases map to TRBD1. This CDR3 spans 15 amino acids. After removal of 3 bases from V and 5 bases from J, the junction contained 7 bases not matched to a gene. Germline loops: CDR1 MGHRA, CDR2 YSYEKL. DNA of the CDR3: TGCGCCAGCAGCCACCCGGGACAGGGTATGGAGACCCAGTACTTC. It encodes CASSHPGQGMETQYF.

The table lists this clone with a few counts. V and J are TRBV5-6 and TRBJ2-6, with D possibly TRBD1 on 5 matching bases. Germline-derived CDR1 and CDR2 are SGHDT and YYEEEE. CDR3 length: 13 amino acids. Trimming stripped 5 bases from V and 2 bases from J, with 5 bases between. CDR3 nucleotides: TGTGCCAGCAGAGGGGCTGGGGCCAACGTCCTGACTTTC. Translating it yields CASRGAGANVLTF.